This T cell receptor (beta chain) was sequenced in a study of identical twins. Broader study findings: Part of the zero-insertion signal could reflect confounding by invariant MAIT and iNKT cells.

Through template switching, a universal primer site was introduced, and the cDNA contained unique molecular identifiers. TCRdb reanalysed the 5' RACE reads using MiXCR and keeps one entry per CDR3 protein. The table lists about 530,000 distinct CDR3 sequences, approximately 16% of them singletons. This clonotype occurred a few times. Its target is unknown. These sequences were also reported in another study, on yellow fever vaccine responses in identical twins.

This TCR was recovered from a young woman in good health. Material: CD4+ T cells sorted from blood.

CDR3 amino acids: CASSTENTGELFF. As DNA, the CDR3 is TGTGCCAGCAGCACCGAGAACACCGGGGAGCTGTTTTTT. The V and J genes are TRBV5-4 and TRBJ2-2; unclear D gene. CDR1 and CDR2 from the germline V gene are SGHNT and YYREEE (reference sequence). V was cut by 4 bases and J by 1 base, with 5 bases left in between. CDR3 length: 13 residues.